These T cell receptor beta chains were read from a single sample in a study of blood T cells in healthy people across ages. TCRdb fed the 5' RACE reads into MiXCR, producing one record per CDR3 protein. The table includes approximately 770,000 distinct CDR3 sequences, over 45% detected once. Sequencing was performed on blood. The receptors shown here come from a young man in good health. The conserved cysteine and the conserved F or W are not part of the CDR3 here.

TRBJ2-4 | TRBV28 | ASSLGGQEDIQY
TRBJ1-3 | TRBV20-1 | SARNRDAGNTIY
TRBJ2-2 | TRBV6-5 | ASSSNRGLAGVRSTGELF
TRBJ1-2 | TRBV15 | ATSAWDRGYYGYT
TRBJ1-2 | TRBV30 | ASRTGGYGYT
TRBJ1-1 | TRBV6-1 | ASSGRYGQRQAF
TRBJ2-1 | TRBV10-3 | AISESASVGTLF
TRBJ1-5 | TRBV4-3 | ASSQDPGDYSNQPQH
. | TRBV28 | ATTDRAHEQY
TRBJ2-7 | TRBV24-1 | ATSDSGPSPSYEQY
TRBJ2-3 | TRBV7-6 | ASSATNPRDTQY
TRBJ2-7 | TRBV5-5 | ASSQWSGDYEQY
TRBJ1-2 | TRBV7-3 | ASSLTRTGRYGYT
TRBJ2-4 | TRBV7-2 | ASSSQFEGLNIQY
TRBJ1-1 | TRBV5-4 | ASQQGRNTEAF
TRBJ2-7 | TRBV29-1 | SVGLAAKSYEQY